This T cell receptor (beta chain) was identified in a study of blood T cell repertoires in COVID-19. Across the study: T cells, B-cell-depleted T cells, or PBMCs supplied cDNA or gDNA.

Germline V lookup: CDR1 MGHDK, CDR2 SYGVNS. The CDR3 length is 16 residues. With 0 bases clipped from V and 4 bases from J, the junction kept 7 bases outside the gene matches. Assay used: immunoSEQ multiplex PCR; TCRdb lists only in-frame clones, some missing. Counted here are about 250,000 clones, around 86% occurring once; the ten biggest clones make up 0.94%. The chain recombines TRBV25-1 with TRBJ2-7; 9 nucleotides match TRBD1. Sequencing was done on a sample of peripheral blood. The clonotype originates from a woman aged 40 to 50 who had recovered from COVID-19. In nucleotides, the CDR3 is TGTGCCAGCAGTGAATACCTACAGGGGGCTCGTTACGAGCAGTACTTC. Its translation is CASSEYLQGARYEQYF.